This entry concerns a single TCR beta chain. This sample was included in a study of blood T cell repertoires in COVID-19. The wider study: The analysed material was cDNA or gDNA that came from T cells, B-cell-depleted T cells, or PBMCs.

Original handling: Reference gene primer amplification in the assay estimated nucleated cell counts. Profiling relied on immunoSEQ multiplex PCR, and the TCRdb table lists in-frame clones only, not all of them. V and J calls and clone size follow that table, whereas D and trimming were derived from the DNA. Here the sample spans roughly 320,000 clones, approximately 85% being singletons. Sequencing input: peripheral blood. The sequence derives from a human donor in a cohort sampled during active COVID-19.

The CDR3 nucleotides read TGTGCCTGGACCCGGGGGACGCGGAATGAGCAGTTCTTC. It yields the protein CAWTRGTRNEQFF. The chain recombines TRBV30 with TRBJ2-1; D is possibly TRBD2 (6 bases). CDR3 length: 13 residues. Germline assignment: CDR1 GTSNPN and CDR2 SVGIG (reference sequence). The V gene lost 4 bases and the J gene lost 7 bases, with 14 bases spanning the gap.